Listed below are T cell receptor beta chains from one sample, sequenced in a study of early T cells in non-severe SARS-CoV-2 infection. TCRdb reprocessed the 5' RACE reads with MiXCR, giving one entry per CDR3 protein. The sample holds about 31,000 distinct CDR3 sequences, 4.5% to 6% seen once. Material: whole blood. Receptors originate from an adult who was a healthcare worker with PCR-confirmed SARS-CoV-2 infection or an uninfected control (not recorded which). Each CDR3 is given with its conserved first and last residue. D genes are given only for firm matches. Clone size is shown for a subset of rows, as once, few, many or a class of expanded clone.

D: -
J: TRBJ1-4
size: few
V: TRBV3-1
CDR3: CASTGQTNEKLFF
DNA: TGTGCCAGCACCGGACAGACGAATGAAAAACTGTTTTTT

D: TRBD1
J: TRBJ1-1
size: many
V: TRBV7-9
CDR3: CASSPTGGWGTEAFF
DNA: TGTGCCAGCAGCCCAACAGGGGGCTGGGGCACTGAAGCTTTCTTT

D: -
J: TRBJ1-5
size: -
V: TRBV6-2/TRBV6-3
CDR3: CASSYVKSNQPQHF
DNA: TGTGCCAGCAGTTACGTCAAGAGCAATCAGCCCCAGCATTTT

D: TRBD1
J: TRBJ1-1
size: -
V: TRBV7-2
CDR3: CASSFSYRGNTEAFF
DNA: TGTGCCAGCAGCTTTTCATACAGGGGGAACACTGAAGCTTTCTTT

D: -
J: TRBJ1-2
size: many
V: TRBV6-5
CDR3: CASSYSARGLGYTF
DNA: TGTGCCAGCAGTTACTCGGCCAGGGGTCTTGGCTACACCTTC

D: -
J: TRBJ2-1
size: many
V: TRBV4-1
CDR3: CASSQGRAAIGGYNEQFF
DNA: TGCGCCAGCAGCCAAGGCAGGGCTGCCATCGGGGGCTACAATGAGCAGTTCTTC

D: TRBD2
J: TRBJ2-3
size: -
V: TRBV6-4
CDR3: CASSAAGGSDTQYF
DNA: TGTGCCAGCAGTGCAGCGGGAGGGTCGGATACGCAGTATTTT

D: -
J: TRBJ1-1
size: many
V: TRBV3-1
CDR3: CASSQLRSEAFF
DNA: TGTGCCAGCAGCCAACTTCGGAGTGAAGCTTTCTTT

D: -
J: TRBJ2-1
size: many
V: TRBV14
CDR3: CASSQGSVYNEQFF
DNA: TGTGCCAGCAGCCAAGGGTCAGTCTACAATGAGCAGTTCTTC

D: -
J: TRBJ2-3
size: few
V: TRBV7-6
CDR3: CASSDQGDTQYF
DNA: TGTGCCAGCAGCGACCAAGGAGATACGCAGTATTTT

D: -
J: TRBJ2-3
size: -
V: TRBV12-3/TRBV12-4
CDR3: CASSSGVYTQYF
DNA: TGTGCCAGCAGTTCGGGGGTCTATACGCAGTATTTT

D: -
J: TRBJ1-2
size: many
V: TRBV19
CDR3: CAIKDPREYYGYTF
DNA: TGTGCCATCAAAGACCCAAGGGAATACTATGGCTACACCTTC

D: -
J: TRBJ2-1
size: many
V: TRBV6-5
CDR3: CASSLWIGGANEQFF
DNA: TGTGCCAGCAGCCTTTGGATAGGAGGGGCCAATGAGCAGTTCTTC

D: -
J: TRBJ2-1
size: few
V: TRBV20-1
CDR3: CSARRGGTDEQFF
DNA: TGCAGTGCTCGACGGGGCGGGACGGATGAGCAGTTCTTC

D: -
J: TRBJ2-5
size: many
V: TRBV19
CDR3: CASTPLAEGGTQYF
DNA: TGTGCCAGTACCCCCCTAGCGGAGGGGGGGACCCAGTACTTC

D: TRBD1
J: TRBJ1-2
size: many
V: TRBV19
CDR3: CASSAGQGRFYGYTF
DNA: TGTGCCAGTAGTGCCGGACAGGGGCGATTCTATGGCTACACCTTC

D: -
J: TRBJ1-1
size: many
V: TRBV2
CDR3: CASSVGQAIRQAFF
DNA: TGTGCCAGCAGTGTGGGCCAGGCCATCCGGCAAGCTTTCTTT

D: -
J: TRBJ2-1
size: few
V: TRBV29-1
CDR3: CSVVRSDEQFF
DNA: TGCAGCGTTGTCAGGAGTGATGAGCAGTTCTTC

D: -
J: TRBJ2-3
size: -
V: TRBV20-1
CDR3: CSARGTADTQYF
DNA: TGCAGTGCTAGGGGGACGGCAGATACGCAGTATTTT

D: -
J: TRBJ2-3
size: medium-sized
V: TRBV20-1
CDR3: CNGRAPTDTQYF
DNA: TGCAATGGGCGGGCCCCCACAGATACGCAGTATTTT

D: -
J: TRBJ2-7
size: -
V: TRBV29-1
CDR3: CSVAARGYEQYF
DNA: TGCAGCGTTGCCGCCAGGGGCTACGAGCAGTACTTC

D: -
J: TRBJ2-1
size: few
V: TRBV28
CDR3: CASSLEKAEQFF
DNA: -

D: -
J: TRBJ1-6
size: many
V: TRBV4-1
CDR3: CASSQGDRQNSPLHF
DNA: TGCGCCAGCAGCCAAGGAGACAGGCAGAATTCACCCCTCCACTTT

D: -
J: TRBJ1-1
size: many
V: TRBV7-2
CDR3: CASSLTGPYTEAFF
DNA: TGTGCCAGCAGCTTGACAGGACCATACACTGAAGCTTTCTTT

D: TRBD2
J: TRBJ2-7
size: many
V: TRBV5-1
CDR3: CASRSTSGSYEQYF
DNA: TGCGCCAGCAGATCGACTAGCGGGAGCTACGAGCAGTACTTC

D: -
J: TRBJ2-3
size: few
V: TRBV18
CDR3: CASSPSSDTQYF
DNA: TGTGCCAGCTCACCATCTTCAGATACGCAGTATTTT

D: -
J: TRBJ2-1
size: many
V: TRBV6-6
CDR3: CASSLQSSSSSYNEQFF
DNA: TGTGCCAGCAGTTTACAATCGTCTAGTAGTTCCTACAATGAGCAGTTCTTC

D: TRBD2
J: TRBJ2-3
size: -
V: TRBV6-1
CDR3: CASSEFSSGGGRITDTQYF
DNA: TGTGCCAGCAGTGAATTTAGTAGCGGGGGAGGTAGGATCACAGATACGCAGTATTTT

D: TRBD1
J: TRBJ2-7
size: -
V: TRBV20-1
CDR3: CSARAPDREYEQYF
DNA: TGCAGTGCTAGAGCTCCGGACAGGGAATACGAGCAGTACTTC